This TCR beta chain derives from a study of cytomegalovirus exposure and HLA in healthy donors. CDR3 length: 18 residues. Germline CDR1 and CDR2: LGHNA and YSLEER. J was trimmed by 6 bases and V by 0 bases; bases with no gene match: 12. A multiplex PCR was run with 60 Vbeta primers and 13 Jbeta primers. The protocol was immunoSEQ multiplex PCR, while the TCRdb copy is restricted to in-frame clones and leaves out a portion. Here the sample spans around 170,000 clones, around 73% being singletons. The receptor was isolated from a male donor in good health and CMV-seronegative. The sequencing input was PBMCs. The rearrangement uses TRBV4-3 and TRBJ2-5; TRBD1 matches 11 bases. DNA of the CDR3: TGCGCCAGCAGCCAAGAAATTTACTCGGACAGGGGGCGTAAGACCCAGTACTTC. It translates to CASSQEIYSDRGRKTQYF.